This TCR beta chain comes out of a study of identical twins. A universal primer site arose from template switching, and cDNA bore unique molecular identifiers. TCRdb re-called the 5' RACE reads through MiXCR, storing one row per CDR3 protein. The sample carries some 590,000 distinct CDR3 sequences, more than 9% recorded once. Every sampled donor was Caucasian and healthy. Regarding the study as a whole: Memory repertoires showed no such pattern, whereas abundant cord blood beta clonotypes carried fewer insertions. Diverse VJ usage suggested most zero-insertion clonotypes were not invariant T cells.

Germline V gene sequence: CDR1 LGHNA, CDR2 YNFKEQ. Between the trimmed V and J ends, which lost 1 base and 6 bases, there was a span of 10 bases. The CDR3 runs to 13 residues. Notes on this clonotype: The antigen is unknown.

These data were likewise used in another study, on yellow fever vaccine responses in identical twins.

V usage is TRBV4-2 and J usage is TRBJ2-7; no clear D gene. Sequenced: PBMCs. The TCR sequence derives from a woman aged 18-29 years in good health. The CDR3 sequence is CASSQVERTEQYF. Written as DNA, the CDR3 is TGTGCCAGCAGCCAAGTGGAGCGAACCGAGCAGTACTTC.